The 20 T cell receptor beta chains given below trace back to one sample, sequenced in a study of OX40 agonist ivuxolimab in advanced cancers. Profiled with immunoSEQ multiplex PCR; TCRdb holds only in-frame clones, not every one. The sample yields 55,000 to 75,000 clones, about 86% seen once. Material: CD4+ or CD8+ T cells sorted from blood, obtained in a trial of the OX40 agonist ivuxolimab. The receptors shown here come from an adult with an advanced solid tumor such as melanoma, head and neck, liver or kidney cancer.

This chain connects TRBV9 to TRBJ1-2, with TRBD1 matching over 12 bases. Per germline, CDR1 SGDLS and CDR2 YYNGEE. Germline trimming cut 3 bases from V and 4 bases from J; bases unmatched to any gene: 7. The CDR3 is 16 amino acids. The CDR3 nucleotides are TGTGCCAGCAGCGCCTCCGGGACAGGGGGCCCCTATGGCTACACCTTC. Encoded protein: CASSASGTGGPYGYTF.

The chain is built from TRBV6-6 and TRBJ2-3, with 7 bases identical to TRBD1. The CDR3 length is 15 residues. Looked up from germline, CDR1 is MNHNY and CDR2 is SVGAGI (reference sequence). J was trimmed by 2 bases and V by 5 bases; bases with no gene match: 7. The CDR3 spells CASSTTGAATDTQYF. The DNA of the CDR3 is TGTGCCAGCAGTACAACAGGGGCGGCCACAGATACGCAGTATTTT.

The chain carries TRBV19 and TRBJ2-2; 11 nucleotides line up with TRBD2. After removal of 4 bases from V and 1 base from J, the junction contained 2 bases not matched to a gene. Germline CDR1 and CDR2: LNHDA and SQIVND (reference sequence). The CDR3 loop spans 16 amino acids. CDR3 sequence reads: CASSTLAGGNTGELFF. DNA of the CDR3: TGTGCCAGTAGTACCCTAGCGGGAGGGAACACCGGGGAGCTGTTTTTT.

The chain joins TRBV7-2 to TRBJ1-5; D is undetermined. V was shortened by 3 bases and J by 4 bases, with 13 bases between the two germline ends. Germline CDR1 and CDR2: SGHTA and FQGNSA. This CDR3 contains 15 residues. CDR3 DNA: TGTGCCAGCAGCTTCGAGGCACTGGAGAATCAGCCCCAGCATTTT. As protein: CASSFEALENQPQHF.

This chain connects TRBV27 to TRBJ1-4; the D is unclear. Germline-derived CDR1 and CDR2 are MNHEY and SMNVEV (reference sequence). The ends were cut back, 5 bases at V and 8 bases at J, with 15 bases in the middle. The CDR3 sequence is 14 residues long. CDR3 DNA sequence: TGTGCCAGCAGTACTCAAGACCGGAGGGAAAAACTGTTTTTT. Translated, it gives CASSTQDRREKLFF.

V gene TRBV27 combines with J gene TRBJ1-2; no clear D. Germline V gives CDR1 MNHEY, CDR2 SMNVEV (reference sequence). V gave up 5 bases and J gave up 4 bases, with 23 bases separating them. This CDR3 has 17 residues. CDR3 region: CASSPFSAQIVGYGYTF. The CDR3 DNA reads TGTGCCAGCAGTCCCTTCTCGGCCCAGATTGTAGGCTATGGCTACACCTTC.

This clone was recorded only once. Other DNA sequences in the same sample also yield this CDR3. The rearrangement uses TRBV29-1 and TRBJ2-7; possible D gene TRBD2, 6 bases. The V gene's germline CDR1 is SQVTM and CDR2 ANQGSEA. The CDR3 consists of 12 residues. The V end was cut by 6 bases, the J end by 0 bases, with 9 bases between. CDR3 nucleotide sequence: TGCAGCGTGGGCGGGGCCTCCTACGAGCAGTACTTC. Translated, it gives CSVGGASYEQYF.

This chain joins TRBV28 and TRBJ1-2, with 12 bases identical to TRBD1. Germline V CDR1 and CDR2: MDHEN, SYDVKM. V gave up 10 bases and J gave up 3 bases; unmatched junction bases: 3. The CDR3 consists of 13 residues. CDR3: CAIGTGGYYGYTF. As DNA, the CDR3 is TGTGCCATCGGGACAGGGGGCTACTATGGCTACACCTTC.

This rearrangement joins TRBV6-1 to TRBJ2-2, with D unresolved. The CDR3 is 14 residues long. V was clipped by 3 bases and J by 2 bases, with 7 bases between them. Germline V lookup: CDR1 MNHNS, CDR2 SASEGT. CDR3 bases: TGTGCCAGCAGTGATGGACCAAACACCGGGGAGCTGTTTTTT. Residues: CASSDGPNTGELFF.

In this sample, this clone turned up once. J is TRBJ1-1 and V is TRBV1; the table's D call of TRBD1 was not tested on the DNA. TRBV1 is tagged as a pseudogene. The CDR3 consists of 16 residues. CDR3 amino acids: CTSSNPRKCRHSEAFF. CDR3 nucleotides: TGCACCAGCAGCAACCCTCGGAAGTGCAGACACTCTGAAGCTTTCTTT.

The chain carries TRBV27 and TRBJ2-1; D is perhaps TRBD2 (6 bases). Germline V gene sequence: CDR1 MNHEY, CDR2 SMNVEV (reference sequence). The CDR3 sequence is 14 residues long. The V end was cut by 7 bases, the J end by 8 bases, with 18 bases between. The CDR3 DNA follows: TGTGCCAGCACGGAGACTAGAATGAACGATGAGCAGTTCTTC. It yields the protein CASTETRMNDEQFF.

The rearrangement uses TRBV5-4 and TRBJ1-5, with D perhaps matching TRBD1 (5 bases). Between the trimmed V and J ends, which lost 4 bases and 2 bases, there was a span of 13 bases. There are 15 residues in the CDR3. Germline V gene lookup returns CDR1 SGHNT and CDR2 YYREEE (reference sequence). The CDR3 region is CASSRWGDGNQPQHF. The CDR3 DNA follows: TGTGCCAGCAGCCGCTGGGGGGACGGCAATCAGCCCCAGCATTTT.

The J gene is TRBJ1-2, the V gene TRBV29-1; the D is unclear. CDR1 and CDR2 (germline): SQVTM, ANQGSEA. V was trimmed by 7 bases and J by 1 base, leaving 10 bases between them. The CDR3 extends over 12 amino acids. The CDR3 here is CSAPTDNYGYTF. The CDR3 coding sequence is TGCAGCGCCCCGACGGATAACTATGGCTACACCTTC.

A few counts support this clone. The V gene is TRBV9, the J gene TRBJ1-5; TRBD1 matches at 7 bases. Germline V CDR1 and CDR2: SGDLS, YYNGEE. The trim removed 3 bases at V and 6 bases at J, leaving 6 bases unmatched. The length of the CDR3 is 14 residues. The CDR3 nucleotides are TGTGCCAGCAGCGACAGGGGAACATCTCAGCCCCAGCATTTT. Translated: CASSDRGTSQPQHF.

The genes are TRBV29-1 and TRBJ2-7; TRBD1 matches 10 bases. The V gene's germline CDR1 is SQVTM and CDR2 ANQGSEA. The CDR3 extends over 14 amino acids. The J segment lost 5 bases and the V segment lost 3 bases, leaving 7 bases of the junction unmatched. CDR3 in DNA: TGCAGCGTTGACACCGGGACAGGGGTCCACGAGCAGTACTTC. It yields the protein CSVDTGTGVHEQYF.

V and J are TRBV29-1 and TRBJ2-3; 13 nucleotides line up with TRBD2. The CDR3 has 15 amino acids. Unmatched junction bases numbered 5, after V lost 3 bases and J lost 5 bases. Germline CDR1 and CDR2: SQVTM and ANQGSEA. The CDR3 spells CSVETSGGPGDTQYF. CDR3 DNA sequence: TGCAGCGTTGAGACTAGCGGGGGGCCGGGAGATACGCAGTATTTT.

A few counts support this clone. The J gene is TRBJ2-7, the V gene TRBV20-1; D remains unclear. CDR1 and CDR2 (germline): DFQATT, SNEGSKA (reference sequence). The CDR3 is 11 residues long. Trimming shortened V by 1 base and J by 7 bases, and 8 bases separated the two germline ends. The CDR3 loop reads CSARVAREQYF. The CDR3 DNA sequence: TGCAGTGCTAGAGTAGCTCGGGAGCAGTACTTC.

This chain links TRBV15 with TRBJ1-3, with TRBD1 matching 7 bases. V shed 0 bases and J 3 bases; nucleotides not matched to a gene: 5. Per the germline V gene, CDR1 is LNHNV and CDR2 is YYDKDF (reference sequence). CDR3 length: 16 amino acids. Here the CDR3 reads CATSRDLGQDGNTIYF. CDR3 DNA sequence: TGTGCCACCAGCAGAGATCTCGGACAGGATGGAAACACCATATATTTT.

This chain uses TRBV18 with TRBJ1-2, with 7 bases lining up with TRBD1. CDR3 size: 17 residues. V was pared by 0 bases and J by 3 bases, with 10 bases of the junction left unmatched. Per germline, CDR1 KGHSH and CDR2 LQKENI. The DNA of the CDR3 is TGTGCCAGCTCACCACCGGAAAAACAGGGGTTACACTATGGCTACACCTTC. Translating gives CASSPPEKQGLHYGYTF.

CDR3 loop: CASSGTGGNSPLHF. CDR3 DNA: TGTGCCAGCAGCGGGACAGGCGGTAATTCACCCCTCCACTTT. This chain links TRBV9 with TRBJ1-6; TRBD1 matches 7 bases. Germline lookup yields CDR1 SGDLS and CDR2 YYNGEE. The junction had 3 bases not matched to a gene; V was cut back by 3 bases and J by 6 bases. The CDR3 has 14 amino acids.